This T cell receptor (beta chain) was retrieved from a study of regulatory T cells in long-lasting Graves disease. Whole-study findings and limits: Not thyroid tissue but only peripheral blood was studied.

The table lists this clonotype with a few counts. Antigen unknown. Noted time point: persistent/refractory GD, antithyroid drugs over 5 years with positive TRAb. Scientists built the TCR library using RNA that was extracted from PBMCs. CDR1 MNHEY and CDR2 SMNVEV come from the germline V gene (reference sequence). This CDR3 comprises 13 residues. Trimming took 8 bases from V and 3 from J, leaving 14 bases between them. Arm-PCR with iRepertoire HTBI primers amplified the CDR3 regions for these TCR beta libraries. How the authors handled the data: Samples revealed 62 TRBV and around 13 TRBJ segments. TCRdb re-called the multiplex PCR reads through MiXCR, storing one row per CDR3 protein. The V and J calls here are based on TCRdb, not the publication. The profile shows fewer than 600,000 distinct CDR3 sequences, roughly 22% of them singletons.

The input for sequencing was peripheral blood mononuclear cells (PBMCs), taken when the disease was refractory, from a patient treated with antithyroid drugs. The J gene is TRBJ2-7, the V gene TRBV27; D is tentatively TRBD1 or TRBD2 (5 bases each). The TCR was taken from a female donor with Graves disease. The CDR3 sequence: CASAIGAGYEQYF. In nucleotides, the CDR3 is TGTGCCAGCGCGATCGGGGCTGGCTACGAGCAGTACTTC.